The rows below give T cell receptor beta chains drawn from one sample of a study of blood T cell repertoires in COVID-19. Profiled with immunoSEQ multiplex PCR; TCRdb holds only in-frame clones, not every one. The table includes 85,000 to 100,000 clones, roughly 89% detected once. Source material: peripheral blood. Receptors originate from a man between 50 and 59 years old with active or convalescent COVID-19. CDR3s include the opening cysteine and the closing phenylalanine or tryptophan. The D gene is left open where the match is weak. A row's size may be missing; if present it is once, few, many or a size class.

D gene,clone size,V gene,J gene,CDR3 DNA,CDR3 protein
TRBD2,once,TRBV10-2,TRBJ2-7,TGCGCCAGCAGTGTACCGGGCAGGCCTAGCGGGATGGCTGGCTACGAGCAGTACTTC,CASSVPGRPSGMAGYEQYF
TRBD1,.,TRBV7-2,TRBJ2-1,TGTGCCAGCAGTCCCCGAGGGGACAGAGGTTACAATGAGCAGTTCTTC,CASSPRGDRGYNEQFF
TRBD2,.,TRBV5-1,TRBJ2-3,TGCGCCAGCAGCTTATTACCTAGCGGGGGGGACACAGATACGCAGTATTTT,CASSLLPSGGDTDTQYF
.,.,TRBV4-1,TRBJ2-6,TGCGCCAGCAGCCAAGGTACACAGGGTGTCCCTGGGGCCAACGTCCTGACTTTC,CASSQGTQGVPGANVLTF
.,.,TRBV7-8,TRBJ2-3,TGTGCCAGCAGACAGGGACCCACAGATACGCAGTATTTT,CASRQGPTDTQYF
.,once,TRBV7-9,TRBJ1-1,TGTGCCAGCAGCTTAGCCCAGGGAACTGAAGCTTTCTTT,CASSLAQGTEAFF
.,.,TRBV19,TRBJ1-1,TGTGCCAGTAAGTTACTGGGAGCTGAAGCTTTCTTT,CASKLLGAEAFF
.,.,TRBV5-8,TRBJ2-1,TGTGCCAGCGGCCGGGACTCAGACTACAATGAGCAGTTCTTC,CASGRDSDYNEQFF
.,.,TRBV19,TRBJ1-5,TGTGCCAGTAGTGGCTTTGGTCAGCCCCAGCATTTT,CASSGFGQPQHF
TRBD2,once,TRBV9,TRBJ2-7,TGTGCCAGCAGCGTAGCCGGCGGGGGGGCGGGAGAGCAGTACTTC,CASSVAGGGAGEQYF
.,.,TRBV3-1/TRBV3-2,TRBJ2-2,TGTGCCAGCAGCCGAGTCTCAGGCGCCGGGGAGCTGTTTTTT,CASSRVSGAGELFF
TRBD2,.,TRBV7-2,TRBJ2-5,TGTGCCAGCAGCTTGAGACTAGCGGGGGGTATGGAGACCCAGTACTTC,CASSLRLAGGMETQYF
TRBD2,.,TRBV7-9,TRBJ2-7,TGTGCCAGCAGCTCGTACCCTGCGGGAGGGATGTACGAGCAGTACTTC,CASSSYPAGGMYEQYF
TRBD1,.,TRBV27,TRBJ1-6,TGTGCCAGCAGCCACCGACAGGGGGCTAAATCACCCCTCCACTTT,CASSHRQGAKSPLHF
TRBD2,.,TRBV7-2,TRBJ2-7,TGTGCCAGCAGCTCCCCCCTAGCGGGAAAATACGAGCAGTACTTC,CASSSPLAGKYEQYF
.,.,TRBV5-6,TRBJ2-2,TGTGCCAGCAGCTTCTCAGATCGGGGCGGGGAGCTGTTTTTT,CASSFSDRGGELFF
.,.,TRBV6-5,TRBJ2-7,TGTGCCAGCAGTTACTCCACGGGAACCTACGAGCAGTACTTC,CASSYSTGTYEQYF
TRBD1,.,TRBV29-1,TRBJ2-7,TGCAGCGCCTCGAGGGACAGGAAGTCCGAGCAGTACTTC,CSASRDRKSEQYF
TRBD1,once,TRBV20-1,TRBJ2-2,TGCAGTGCTAGTTCGGGACAGGATTACACCGGGGAGCTGTTTTTT,CSASSGQDYTGELFF
TRBD1,.,TRBV27,TRBJ2-7,TGTGCCAGCGGGCCAGGGGGCGAACCCTACGAGCAGTACTTC,CASGPGGEPYEQYF
.,.,TRBV29-1,TRBJ2-1,TGCAGCGTCCCAGGGGGGACAGACTACAATGAGCAGTTCTTC,CSVPGGTDYNEQFF
.,.,TRBV14,TRBJ2-5,TGTGCCAGCAGCCAAGATGGACAAATCCAAGAGACCCAGTACTTC,CASSQDGQIQETQYF
.,.,TRBV25-1,TRBJ2-5,TGTGCCAGCACCCCCGGGGGAGAGACCCAGTACTTC,CASTPGGETQYF
TRBD1,.,TRBV4-1,TRBJ1-4,TGCGCCAGCAGCCAAGAGGGGACAGGGGGTGAAAAACTGTTTTTT,CASSQEGTGGEKLFF
TRBD1,.,TRBV6-5,TRBJ2-5,TGTGCCAGCAGGCTACAGGGGGCGAAGGAGACCCAGTACTTC,CASRLQGAKETQYF
TRBD1,.,TRBV24-1,TRBJ2-5,TGTGCCACCAGTGGCACAGGACAGGGGGCTTTAGAGACCCAGTACTTC,CATSGTGQGALETQYF
TRBD2,.,TRBV3-1/TRBV3-2,TRBJ2-5,TGTGCCAGCAGCCAAACCCTCGTGTCTAGCGGGGGGTATCAAGAGACCCAGTACTTC,CASSQTLVSSGGYQETQYF
TRBD1,.,TRBV19,TRBJ2-3,TGTGCCACCACGGACAGGTCCAAAAGCACAGAGACGCAGTATTTT,CATTDRSKSTETQYF
TRBD1,.,TRBV5-4,TRBJ2-5,TGTGCCAGCGGGACAGGACGAGAGACCCAGTACTTC,CASGTGRETQYF
.,.,TRBV27,TRBJ1-2,TGTGCCAGCAGTCCAGGCTCCGGGCCTGCGGGAAACTATGGCTACACCTTC,CASSPGSGPAGNYGYTF
TRBD1,.,TRBV19,TRBJ2-1,TGTGCCAGTAGACCGGACAGGCAATTCAATGAGCAGTTCTTC,CASRPDRQFNEQFF
.,.,TRBV7-9,TRBJ2-2,TGTGCCAGCAGCTTAGAGTGGGAGCACGGGGAGCTGTTTTTT,CASSLEWEHGELFF
TRBD2,.,TRBV19,TRBJ2-3,TGTGCCAGTAGTTCCAGACTAGCGGGAGATTCAGATACGCAGTATTTT,CASSSRLAGDSDTQYF
.,.,TRBV5-1,TRBJ2-2,TGCGCCAGCAGCTTGTCGGGGTTCCGCACCGGGGAGCTGTTTTTT,CASSLSGFRTGELFF
TRBD2,.,TRBV24-1,TRBJ2-5,TGTGCCACCAGTGATTACAGCGGGGGGATGGAGACCCAGTACTTC,CATSDYSGGMETQYF
TRBD2,once,TRBV14,TRBJ2-7,TGTGCCAGCAGCCAGCTAGCGGGAGTCGACGAGCAGTACTTC,CASSQLAGVDEQYF
.,.,TRBV30,TRBJ2-6,TGTGCCTTCGCCGCCTCCGGGATAAAACTCTCTGGGGCCAACGTCCTGACTTTC,CAFAASGIKLSGANVLTF
TRBD2,.,TRBV18,TRBJ2-1,TGTGCCAGCTCCGGGACTAGCGGGAGCTCCTACAATGAGCAGTTCTTC,CASSGTSGSSYNEQFF
TRBD1,.,TRBV5-1,TRBJ1-3,TGCGCCAGCAGCATTGGGACAGGAGATAAAGCCTCTGGAAACACCATATATTTT,CASSIGTGDKASGNTIYF
.,once,TRBV5-4,TRBJ1-1,TGTGCCAGCAGCTTCTCCCCGGGAACCACTGAAGCTTTCTTT,CASSFSPGTTEAFF
TRBD1,.,TRBV4-1,TRBJ1-5,TGCGCCAGCAGCCCCACGACAGGGACCCAGCCCCAGCATTTT,CASSPTTGTQPQHF
.,.,TRBV9,TRBJ2-1,TGTGCCAGCAGCGTAGAAGGGGATCGTTACAATGAGCAGTTCTTC,CASSVEGDRYNEQFF
.,once,TRBV5-1,TRBJ2-7,TGCGCCAGCAGCTTGGATACTGGCTACGAGCAGTACTTC,CASSLDTGYEQYF
TRBD1,.,TRBV2,TRBJ1-1,TGTGCCAGCGGCCGGGACAGGGGGAACACTGAAGCTTTCTTT,CASGRDRGNTEAFF
.,once,TRBV14,TRBJ1-2,TGTGCCAGCAGCCAAGATTTACAGCCTAACTATGGCTACACCTTC,CASSQDLQPNYGYTF
TRBD1,.,TRBV4-2,TRBJ2-3,TGTGCCAGCAGCAGCCGGGACAGGGGGCAAGATACGCAGTATTTT,CASSSRDRGQDTQYF
.,.,TRBV5-5,TRBJ1-4,TGTGCCAGCAGCTTTAGCGGAATTAATGAAAAACTGTTTTTT,CASSFSGINEKLFF